This T cell receptor (beta chain) was captured by sequencing in a study of CD8+ T cells in alopecia areata. Germline trimming cut 4 bases from V and 3 bases from J; bases unmatched to any gene: 1. CDR3 length: 15 amino acids. Germline V gives CDR1 SGHAT, CDR2 FQDESV (reference sequence). Sequencing relied on a cDNA template that was reverse transcribed from extracted RNA. Sequencing was performed with immunoSEQ multiplex PCR; in TCRdb, only in-frame clones are kept and a portion is missing. The sample holds about 110,000 clones, 45% to 60% seen once. The sequencing input was NKG2D-low CD8+ T cells sorted from blood. The chain links TRBV11-1 to TRBJ2-3; 13 bases line up with TRBD2. This receptor was identified in a human donor with alopecia areata. The CDR3 DNA is TGTGCCAGCAGCTGGACTAGCGGGAGTACAGATACGCAGTATTTT. Protein: CASSWTSGSTDTQYF.